A selection of T cell receptor beta chains follows, all from one sample in a study of cytomegalovirus exposure and HLA in healthy donors. Clones were read by immunoSEQ multiplex PCR, and TCRdb kept only the in-frame ones, dropping some. The sample lists 200,000 to 250,000 clones, about 80% occurring once. The sample taken for sequencing was PBMCs. The source is a woman aged 40 to 50 in good health and CMV-seronegative. The CDR3 runs from the conserved cysteine through the conserved F or W. The D gene is left open where the match is weak. The listing skips clone size in some rows; elsewhere it reads once, few, many or a size class.

NA	TRBV5-1	NA	TRBJ2-3	TGCGCCAGCAGCTTGTCAGGGAACGTCCAGAGCACAGATACGCAGTATTTT	CASSLSGNVQSTDTQYF
NA	TRBV6-5	NA	TRBJ2-7	TGTGCCAGCGATAGCGGCTACGAGCAGTACTTC	CASDSGYEQYF
NA	TRBV7-9	NA	TRBJ1-5	TGTGCCAGCAGCTTAGCTTTGGGGCCCCGCAATCAGCCCCAGCATTTT	CASSLALGPRNQPQHF
TRBD2	TRBV2	NA	TRBJ2-7	TGTGCCAGCAGTCCCGGGGGGTACGAGCAGTACTTC	CASSPGGYEQYF
NA	TRBV28	NA	TRBJ1-4	TGTGCCAGCAGTTTTTTTGGCCTCATTAATGAAAAACTGTTTTTT	CASSFFGLINEKLFF
TRBD1	TRBV6-5	NA	TRBJ2-5	TGTGCCAGCAGTCCACAGGGGGCGTACCAAGAGACCCAGTACTTC	CASSPQGAYQETQYF
NA	TRBV2	once	TRBJ2-5	TGTGCCAGCTACCACAGGGGGGGGGAGACCCAGTACTTC	CASYHRGGETQYF
NA	TRBV9	once	TRBJ1-4	TGTGCCAGCAGCGTAGGGAACAGGGATTCTGAAAAACTGTTTTTT	CASSVGNRDSEKLFF
NA	TRBV11-2	NA	TRBJ1-5	TGTGCCAGCAGCTTAATGGCGGGAAGCAATCAGCCCCAGCATTTT	CASSLMAGSNQPQHF
NA	TRBV5-1	NA	TRBJ1-1	TGCGCCAGCAGCTTGTTGGGCAGCCGTAACACTGAAGCTTTCTTT	CASSLLGSRNTEAFF
TRBD1	TRBV6-1	NA	TRBJ2-7	TGTGCCAGCAGTTCGGACAGGGGTTTGATCGGTGAGCAGTACTTC	CASSSDRGLIGEQYF
TRBD1	TRBV7-2	NA	TRBJ1-4	TGTGCCAGCAGCTTAGGCACCGACAGGGTGATCGAAAAACTGTTTTTT	CASSLGTDRVIEKLFF
TRBD1	TRBV7-8	once	TRBJ2-7	TGTGCCAGCAGCTCAAGCGTAACGACAGGGCTGAACGAGCAGTACTTC	CASSSSVTTGLNEQYF
TRBD1	TRBV30	NA	TRBJ1-1	TGTGCCGGCACAGGGGGGGACACTGAAGCTTTCTTT	CAGTGGDTEAFF
NA	TRBV5-1	NA	TRBJ2-1	TGCGCCAGCAGCCCGGCGGCGGGGTCCACCCGGGGTGAGCAGTTCTTC	CASSPAAGSTRGEQFF
NA	TRBV5-5	NA	TRBJ1-1	TGTGCCAGCAGCGCGATCATTAGGGGGGCTTTCTTT	CASSAIIRGAFF
NA	TRBV6-4	NA	TRBJ1-1	TGTGCTCGCCCGGGGAGGGACACTGAAGCTTTCTTT	CARPGRDTEAFF
NA	TRBV7-6	NA	TRBJ2-2	TGTGCCAGCAGCCGCTCTACCCGGGGAGTAGAAGCCGGGGAGCTGTTTTTT	CASSRSTRGVEAGELFF
NA	TRBV5-1	NA	TRBJ2-7	TGCGCCAGCAGAGTGGGACCAGGGGAAGAGCAGTACTTC	CASRVGPGEEQYF
TRBD1	TRBV19	NA	TRBJ1-2	TGTGCCACTCTTCGACCCGGGACAGGGGGCTATGGCTACACCTTC	CATLRPGTGGYGYTF
NA	TRBV7-9	NA	TRBJ1-2	TGTGCCAGCAGCTTTGGTACAGCCCCTCTGTGGGGCTACACCTTC	CASSFGTAPLWGYTF
TRBD1	TRBV7-3	NA	TRBJ1-3	TGTGCCAGCAGCCTAACAGGGGGTAAAGGCACCATATATTTT	CASSLTGGKGTIYF
TRBD1	TRBV6-5	NA	TRBJ2-3	TGTGCCAGCGGGACAGGGGACACAGATACGCAGTATTTT	CASGTGDTDTQYF
TRBD1	TRBV25-1	few	TRBJ1-4	TGTGCCAGCAGTGGGCCCAGGGACAGAAGATATGAAAAACTGTTTTTT	CASSGPRDRRYEKLFF
TRBD1	TRBV19	NA	TRBJ1-5	TGTGCCAGTAGTAACAAGAACAGGGGAAGGGATCAGCCCCAGCATTTT	CASSNKNRGRDQPQHF
TRBD1	TRBV27	NA	TRBJ2-7	TGTGCCAGCAGTCCCACAGGGGTCTACGAGCAGTACTTC	CASSPTGVYEQYF
NA	TRBV7-3	NA	TRBJ2-1	TGTGCCAGCAGCTTAATGGGGGGGCTAGGTCTCGATGAGCAGTTCTTC	CASSLMGGLGLDEQFF
NA	TRBV7-2	NA	TRBJ2-5	TGTGCCAGCAGCTTATCGTACAGAGAGACCCAGTACTTC	CASSLSYRETQYF
NA	TRBV5-1	once	TRBJ2-5	TGCGCCAGCAGCTTGGCCGACCGGGGGGCCCAAGAGACCCAGTACTTC	CASSLADRGAQETQYF
NA	TRBV6-5	NA	TRBJ2-7	TGTGCCAGCAGTTACTCAACGGGAGCCTACGAGCAGTACTTC	CASSYSTGAYEQYF
TRBD1	TRBV25-1	NA	TRBJ1-1	TGTGCCAGCAGTGACCATCCACAGGGGAGAGGGACTGAAGCTTTCTTT	CASSDHPQGRGTEAFF
NA	TRBV2	NA	TRBJ1-2	TGTGCCAGCAGTACCGACAGGCGATCGGGAGGCTACACCTTC	CASSTDRRSGGYTF
NA	TRBV19	NA	TRBJ2-3	TGTGCCAGTAAGGGGATGGACACCACAGATACGCAGTATTTT	CASKGMDTTDTQYF
TRBD2	TRBV18	few	TRBJ2-3	TGTGCCAGCTCACCCCTCCGACTAGCGGGGGGTCCGTATACGCAGTATTTT	CASSPLRLAGGPYTQYF
TRBD1	TRBV5-1	NA	TRBJ1-6	TGCGCCAGCAGCACCAGGGGGGCCAGGGTATTCTCACCCCTCCACTTT	CASSTRGARVFSPLHF
NA	TRBV7-9	NA	TRBJ1-1	TGTGCCAGCAGCCGCACAGTGAGCTTAGAAGCTTTCTTT	CASSRTVSLEAFF
NA	TRBV19	NA	TRBJ2-1	TGTGCCAGTAGTATAGATCCCCCCCCTAGTCATGAGCAGTTCTTC	CASSIDPPPSHEQFF
TRBD1	TRBV4-2	NA	TRBJ2-3	TGTGCCAGCAGCCAGGACCCGACAGGGGTAGTGACAGATACGCAGTATTTT	CASSQDPTGVVTDTQYF
TRBD2	TRBV29-1	NA	TRBJ2-3	TGCAGCGTTGGGCACAGCGGGGCGGTAGATACGCAGTATTTT	CSVGHSGAVDTQYF
NA	TRBV4-3	NA	TRBJ2-1	TGCGCCAGCAGCCAAGATCTATTGCGGGGGCGACTCAATGAGCAGTTCTTC	CASSQDLLRGRLNEQFF
NA	TRBV7-3	NA	TRBJ2-3	TGTGCCAGCAGCGCGACAGTTTCAGATACGCAGTATTTT	CASSATVSDTQYF
TRBD2	TRBV7-2	NA	TRBJ2-7	TGTGCCAGCAGCTTAGGGACTAGCGGATTCTACGAGCAGTACTTC	CASSLGTSGFYEQYF
TRBD2	TRBV7-2	NA	TRBJ2-7	TGTGCCAGCAGCTTAGGCCTAGCGGGGTCCTACGAGCAGTACTTC	CASSLGLAGSYEQYF
TRBD2	TRBV28	NA	TRBJ2-5	TGTGCCAGCAGTTTACCTAGCGGGGGGGCAGAGACCCAGTACTTC	CASSLPSGGAETQYF
NA	TRBV6-1	NA	TRBJ1-2	TGTGCCAGCATTCGAGGACAGAGCTATGGCTACACCTTC	CASIRGQSYGYTF
NA	TRBV29-1	NA	TRBJ1-5	TGCAGCGTTGTATTGGGTCCGGGGGGCAATCAGCCCCAGCATTTT	CSVVLGPGGNQPQHF